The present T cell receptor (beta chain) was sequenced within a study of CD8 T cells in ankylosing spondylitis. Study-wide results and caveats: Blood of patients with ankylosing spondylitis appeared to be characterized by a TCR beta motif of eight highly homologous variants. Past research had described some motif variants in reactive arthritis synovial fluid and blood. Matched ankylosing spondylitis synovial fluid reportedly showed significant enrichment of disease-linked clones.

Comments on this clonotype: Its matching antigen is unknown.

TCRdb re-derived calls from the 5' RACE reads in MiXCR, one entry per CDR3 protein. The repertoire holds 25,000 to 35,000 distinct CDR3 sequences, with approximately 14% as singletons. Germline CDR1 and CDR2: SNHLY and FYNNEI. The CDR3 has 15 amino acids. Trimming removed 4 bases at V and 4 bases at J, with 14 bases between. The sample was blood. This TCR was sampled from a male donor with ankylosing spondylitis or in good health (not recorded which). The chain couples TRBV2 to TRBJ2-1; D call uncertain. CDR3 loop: CASSVPKNRYNEQFF. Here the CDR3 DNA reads TGTGCCAGCAGTGTCCCCAAGAATCGATACAATGAGCAGTTCTTC.